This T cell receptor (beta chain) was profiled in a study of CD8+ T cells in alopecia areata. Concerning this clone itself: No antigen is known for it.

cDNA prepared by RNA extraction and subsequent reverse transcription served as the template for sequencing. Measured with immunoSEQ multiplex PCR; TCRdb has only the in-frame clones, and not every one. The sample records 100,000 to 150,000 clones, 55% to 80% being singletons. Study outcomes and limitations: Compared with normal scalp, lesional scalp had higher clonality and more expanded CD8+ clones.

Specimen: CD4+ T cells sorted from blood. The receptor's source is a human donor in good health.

The CDR3 region is CASSLGPGRDTQYF. CDR3 coding DNA: TGCGCCAGCAGCTTAGGACCTGGGCGAGATACGCAGTATTTT. V usage is TRBV5-1 and J usage is TRBJ2-3, with D hard to call. CDR3 length equals 14 residues. Germline V gene data show CDR1 as SGHRS and CDR2 as YFSETQ. Trimming took off 2 bases at V and 5 bases at J, with 12 bases between the two ends.